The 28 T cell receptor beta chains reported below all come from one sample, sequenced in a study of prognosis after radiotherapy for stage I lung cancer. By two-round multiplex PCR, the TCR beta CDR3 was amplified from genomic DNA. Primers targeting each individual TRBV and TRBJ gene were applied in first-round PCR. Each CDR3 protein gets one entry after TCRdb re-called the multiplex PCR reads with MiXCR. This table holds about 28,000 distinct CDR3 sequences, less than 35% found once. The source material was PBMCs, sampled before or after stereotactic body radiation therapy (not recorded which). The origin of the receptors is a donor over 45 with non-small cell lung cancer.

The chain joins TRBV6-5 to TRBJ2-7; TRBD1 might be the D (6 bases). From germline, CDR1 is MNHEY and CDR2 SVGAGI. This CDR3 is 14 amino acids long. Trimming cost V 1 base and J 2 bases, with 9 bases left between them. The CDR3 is CASSYYQGPYEQYF. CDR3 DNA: TGTGCCAGCAGTTACTATCAGGGGCCCTACGAGCAGTACTTC.

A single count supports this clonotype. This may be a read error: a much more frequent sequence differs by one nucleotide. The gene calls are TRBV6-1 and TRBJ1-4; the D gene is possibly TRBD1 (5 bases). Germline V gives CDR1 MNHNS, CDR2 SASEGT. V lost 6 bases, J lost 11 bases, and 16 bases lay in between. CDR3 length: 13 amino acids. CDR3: CASSHGAGGKLFF. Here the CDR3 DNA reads TGTGCCAGCAGCCATGGGGCGGGGGGGAAACTGTTTTTT.

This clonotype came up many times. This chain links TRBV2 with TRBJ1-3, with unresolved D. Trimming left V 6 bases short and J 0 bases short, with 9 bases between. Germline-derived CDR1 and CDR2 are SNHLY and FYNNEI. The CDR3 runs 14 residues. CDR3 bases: TGTGCCAGCAGCCTATCTCGCTCTGGAAACACCATATATTTT. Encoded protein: CASSLSRSGNTIYF. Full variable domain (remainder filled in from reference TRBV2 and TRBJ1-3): EPEVTQTPSHQVTQMGQEVILRCVPISNHLYFYWYRQILGQKVEFLVSFYNNEISEKSEIFDDQFSVERPDGSNFTLKIRSTKLEDSAMYFCASSLSRSGNTIYFGEGSWLTVV.

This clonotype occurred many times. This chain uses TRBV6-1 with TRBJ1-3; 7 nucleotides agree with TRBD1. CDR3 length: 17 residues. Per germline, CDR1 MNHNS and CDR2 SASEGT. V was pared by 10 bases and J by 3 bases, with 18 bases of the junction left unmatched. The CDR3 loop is CATSSGTAYSDGNTIYF. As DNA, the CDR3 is TGTGCCACCTCTTCCGGGACAGCCTATTCAGATGGAAACACCATATATTTT.

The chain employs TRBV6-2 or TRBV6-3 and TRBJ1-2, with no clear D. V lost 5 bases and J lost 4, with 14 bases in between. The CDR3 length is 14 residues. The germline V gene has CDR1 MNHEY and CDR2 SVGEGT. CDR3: CASSENDFIYGYTF. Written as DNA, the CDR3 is TGTGCCAGCAGTGAAAACGATTTTATCTATGGCTACACCTTC.

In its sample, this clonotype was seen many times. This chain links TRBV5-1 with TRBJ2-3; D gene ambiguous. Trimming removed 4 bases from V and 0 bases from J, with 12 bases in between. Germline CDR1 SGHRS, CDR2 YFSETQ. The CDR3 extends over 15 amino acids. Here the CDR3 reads CASSAPTTSTDTQYF. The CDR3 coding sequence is TGCGCCAGCAGCGCCCCCACAACTAGCACAGATACGCAGTATTTT.

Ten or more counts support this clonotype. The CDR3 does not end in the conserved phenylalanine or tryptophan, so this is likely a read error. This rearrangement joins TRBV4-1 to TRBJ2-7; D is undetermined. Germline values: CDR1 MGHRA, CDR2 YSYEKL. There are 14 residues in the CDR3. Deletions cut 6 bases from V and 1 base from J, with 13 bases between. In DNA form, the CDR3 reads TGCGCCAGCAGTTTTTCGGCCAGTTCCTACGAGCAGTACCTC. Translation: CASSFSASSYEQYL.

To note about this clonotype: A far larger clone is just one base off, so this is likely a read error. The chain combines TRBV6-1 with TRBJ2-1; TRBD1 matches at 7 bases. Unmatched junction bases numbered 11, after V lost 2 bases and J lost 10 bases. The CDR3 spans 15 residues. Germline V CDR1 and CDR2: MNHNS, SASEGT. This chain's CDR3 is CASSEMTGSTYEQFF. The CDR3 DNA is TGTGCCAGCAGTGAAATGACAGGGTCGACCTACGAGCAGTTCTTC.

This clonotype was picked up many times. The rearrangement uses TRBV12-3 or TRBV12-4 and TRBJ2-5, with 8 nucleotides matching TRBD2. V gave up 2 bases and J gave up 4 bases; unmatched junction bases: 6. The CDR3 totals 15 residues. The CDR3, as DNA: TGTGCCAGCAGTTTAATGGCGGGAGGACGAGAGACCCAGTACTTC. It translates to CASSLMAGGRETQYF.

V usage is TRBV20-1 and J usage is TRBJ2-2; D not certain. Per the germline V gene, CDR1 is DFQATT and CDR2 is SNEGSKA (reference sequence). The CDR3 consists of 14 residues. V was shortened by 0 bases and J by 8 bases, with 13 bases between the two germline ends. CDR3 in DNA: TGCAGTGCTAGAGAAGGGAAACAGACGGGGGAGCTGTTTTTT. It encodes CSAREGKQTGELFF.

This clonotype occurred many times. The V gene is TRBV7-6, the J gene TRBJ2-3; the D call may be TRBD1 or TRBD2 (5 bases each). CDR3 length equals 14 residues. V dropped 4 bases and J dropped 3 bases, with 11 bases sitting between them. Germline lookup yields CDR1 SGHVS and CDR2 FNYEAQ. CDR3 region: CASSSSGPTDTQYF. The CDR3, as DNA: TGTGCCAGCAGCTCCTCGGGGCCAACAGATACGCAGTATTTT. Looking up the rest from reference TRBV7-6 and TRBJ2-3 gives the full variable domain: GAGVSQSPRYKVTKRGQDVALRCDPISGHVSLYWYRQALGQGPEFLTYFNYEAQQDKSGLPNDRFSAERPEGSISTLTIQRTEQRDSAMYRCASSSSGPTDTQYFGPGTRLTVL.

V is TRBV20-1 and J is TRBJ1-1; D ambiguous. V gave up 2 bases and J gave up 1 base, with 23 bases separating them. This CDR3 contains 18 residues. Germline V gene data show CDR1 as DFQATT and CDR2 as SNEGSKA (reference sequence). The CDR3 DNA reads TGCAGTGCTAGAACATACCCCGAAATAGGGATGGAGAACACTGAAGCTTTCTTT. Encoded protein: CSARTYPEIGMENTEAFF.

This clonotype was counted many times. The CDR3 DNA reads as TGTGCCAGCAGCTTACCCCGGACTAGCGGGGGGAGCTACGAGCAGTACTTC. Protein product: CASSLPRTSGGSYEQYF. The V call is TRBV11-1, the J call TRBJ2-7, with TRBD2 matching over 14 bases. V trimming: 2 bases; J trimming: 3 bases; junction bases outside the gene matches: 6. The CDR3 loop spans 17 amino acids. The V gene's germline CDR1 is SGHAT and CDR2 FQDESV (reference sequence). The variable domain in full, completed from reference TRBV11-1 and TRBJ2-7, reads EAEVAQSPRYKITEKSQAVAFWCDPISGHATLYWYRQILGQGPELLVQFQDESVVDDSQLPKDRFSAERLKGVDSTLKIQPAELGDSAMYLCASSLPRTSGGSYEQYFGPGTRLTVT.

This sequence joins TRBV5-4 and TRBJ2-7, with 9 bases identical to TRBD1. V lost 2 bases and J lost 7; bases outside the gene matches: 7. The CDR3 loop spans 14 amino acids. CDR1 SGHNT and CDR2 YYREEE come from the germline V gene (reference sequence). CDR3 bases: TGTGCCAGCAGCTTCACGGGACAGGGCGTGGAGCAGTACTTC. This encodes CASSFTGQGVEQYF. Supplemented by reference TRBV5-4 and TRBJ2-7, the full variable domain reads ETGVTQSPTHLIKTRGQQVTLRCSSQSGHNTVSWYQQALGQGPQFIFQYYREEENGRGNFPPRFSGLQFPNYSSELNVNALELDDSALYLCASSFTGQGVEQYFGPGTRLTVT.

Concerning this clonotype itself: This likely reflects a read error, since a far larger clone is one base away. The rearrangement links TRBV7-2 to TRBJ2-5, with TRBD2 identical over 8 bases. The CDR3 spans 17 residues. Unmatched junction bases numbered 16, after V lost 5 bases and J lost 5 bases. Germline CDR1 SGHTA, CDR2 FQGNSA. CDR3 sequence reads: CASSPSMVAGYCETQYF. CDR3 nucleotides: TGTGCCAGCAGCCCCTCGATGGTAGCGGGGTATTGTGAGACCCAGTACTTC.

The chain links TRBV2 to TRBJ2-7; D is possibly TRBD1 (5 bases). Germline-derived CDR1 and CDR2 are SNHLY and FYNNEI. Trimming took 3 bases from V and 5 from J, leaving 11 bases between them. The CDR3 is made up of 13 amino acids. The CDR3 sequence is CASSEGRADEQYF. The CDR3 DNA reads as TGTGCCAGCAGTGAGGGCAGGGCGGACGAGCAGTACTTC.

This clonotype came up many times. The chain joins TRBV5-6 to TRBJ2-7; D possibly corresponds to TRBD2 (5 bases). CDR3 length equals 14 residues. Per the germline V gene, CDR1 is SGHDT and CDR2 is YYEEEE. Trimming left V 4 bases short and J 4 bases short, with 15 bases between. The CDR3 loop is CASSPGEGFYEQYF. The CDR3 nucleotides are TGTGCCAGCAGCCCTGGTGAGGGCTTTTACGAGCAGTACTTC.

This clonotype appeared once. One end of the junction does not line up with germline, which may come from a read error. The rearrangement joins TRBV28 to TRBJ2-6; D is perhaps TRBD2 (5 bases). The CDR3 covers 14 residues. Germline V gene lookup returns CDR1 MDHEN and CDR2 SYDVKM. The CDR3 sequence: CASSFSDVTNLLTF. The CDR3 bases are TGTGCCAGCAGTTTTAGCGATGTAACCAACCTCCTGACTTTC. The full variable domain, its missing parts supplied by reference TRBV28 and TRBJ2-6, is DVKVTQSSRYLVKRTGEKVFLECVQDMDHENMFWYRQDPGLGLRLIYFSYDVKMKEKGDIPEGYSVSREKKERFSLILESASTNQTSMYLCASSFSDVTNLLTFGAGSRLTVL.

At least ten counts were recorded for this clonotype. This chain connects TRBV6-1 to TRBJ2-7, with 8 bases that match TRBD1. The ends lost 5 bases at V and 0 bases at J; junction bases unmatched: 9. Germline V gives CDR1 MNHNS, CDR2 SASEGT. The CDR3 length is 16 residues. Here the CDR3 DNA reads TGTGCCAGCAGTCGCATGATTACAGGGGGCTCCTACGAGCAGTACTTC. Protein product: CASSRMITGGSYEQYF.

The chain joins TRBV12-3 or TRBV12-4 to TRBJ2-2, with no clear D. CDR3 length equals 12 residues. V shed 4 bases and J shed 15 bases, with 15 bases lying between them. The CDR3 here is CASSSGTGQLFF. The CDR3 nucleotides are TGTGCCAGCAGTTCTGGCACCGGGCAGTTGTTTTTT.

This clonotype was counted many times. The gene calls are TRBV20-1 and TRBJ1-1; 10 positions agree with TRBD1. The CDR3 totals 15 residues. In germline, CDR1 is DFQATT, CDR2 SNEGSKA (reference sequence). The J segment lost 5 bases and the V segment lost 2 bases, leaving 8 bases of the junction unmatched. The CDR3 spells CSARSRDRGGTEAFF. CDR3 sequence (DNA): TGCAGTGCTAGAAGCCGGGACAGGGGAGGGACTGAAGCTTTCTTT.

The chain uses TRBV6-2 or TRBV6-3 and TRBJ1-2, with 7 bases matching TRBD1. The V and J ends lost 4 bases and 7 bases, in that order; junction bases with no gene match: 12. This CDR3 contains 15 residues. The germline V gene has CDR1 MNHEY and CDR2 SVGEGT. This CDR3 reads CASSSPTGRVVGYTF. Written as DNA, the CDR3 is TGTGCCAGCAGTTCCCCGACAGGGCGAGTGGTTGGCTACACCTTC.

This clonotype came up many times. CDR3 sequence reads: CASSSGTLETQYF. The CDR3 region has the DNA TGTGCCAGCAGTTCGGGGACATTAGAGACCCAGTACTTC. This chain links TRBV28 with TRBJ2-5, with a possible D match to TRBD1 (6 bases). Germline CDR1 and CDR2: MDHEN and SYDVKM. Trimming pared 4 bases from V and 4 bases from J, leaving 10 bases between. The CDR3 extends over 13 amino acids.

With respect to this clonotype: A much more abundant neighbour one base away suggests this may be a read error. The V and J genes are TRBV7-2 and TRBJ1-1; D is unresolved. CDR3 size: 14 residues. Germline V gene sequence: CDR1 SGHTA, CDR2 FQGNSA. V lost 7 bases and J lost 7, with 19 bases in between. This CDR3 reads CASISPVWGFEAFF. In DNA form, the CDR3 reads TGTGCCAGCATCTCCCCCGTTTGGGGTTTTGAAGCTTTCTTT.

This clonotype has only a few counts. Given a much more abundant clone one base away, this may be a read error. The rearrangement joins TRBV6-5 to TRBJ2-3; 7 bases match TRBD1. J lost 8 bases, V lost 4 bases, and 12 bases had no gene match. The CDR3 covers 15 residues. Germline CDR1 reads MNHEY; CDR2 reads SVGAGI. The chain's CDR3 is CASSLTGCHTATQYF. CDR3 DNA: TGTGCCAGCAGTTTGACAGGGTGCCACACGGCTACGCAGTATTTT.

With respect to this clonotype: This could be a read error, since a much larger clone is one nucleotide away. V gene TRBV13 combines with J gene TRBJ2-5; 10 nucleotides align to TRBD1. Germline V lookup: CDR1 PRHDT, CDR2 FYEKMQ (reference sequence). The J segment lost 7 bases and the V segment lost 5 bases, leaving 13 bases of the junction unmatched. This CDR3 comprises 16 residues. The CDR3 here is CASSRSMGQGLGTQYF. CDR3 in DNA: TGTGCCAGCAGCCGATCGATGGGACAGGGGTTGGGGACCCAGTACTTC.

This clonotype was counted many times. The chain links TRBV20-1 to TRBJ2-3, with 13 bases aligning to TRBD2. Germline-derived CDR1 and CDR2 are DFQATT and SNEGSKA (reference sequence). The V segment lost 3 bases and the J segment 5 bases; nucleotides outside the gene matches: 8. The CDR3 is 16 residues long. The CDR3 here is CSASSTSGGARDTQYF. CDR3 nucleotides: TGCAGTGCTAGCAGTACTAGCGGGGGGGCCCGAGATACGCAGTATTTT.

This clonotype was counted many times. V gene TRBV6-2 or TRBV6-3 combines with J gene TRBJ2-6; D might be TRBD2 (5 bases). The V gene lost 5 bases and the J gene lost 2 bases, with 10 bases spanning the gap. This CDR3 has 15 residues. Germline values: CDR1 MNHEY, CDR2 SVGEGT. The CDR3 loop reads CASSGLVPGANVLTF. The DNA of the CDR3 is TGTGCCAGCAGTGGACTCGTGCCTGGGGCCAACGTCCTGACTTTC.